These 8 T cell receptor beta chains came from one sample sequenced in a study of shared clonotypes between healthy human individuals. Here immunoSEQ multiplex PCR was the method, and the copy in TCRdb shows in-frame clones only, minus some. The sample contains some 2,400,000 clones, approximately 94% of which appear only once. The specimen was naive CD4+ T cells sorted from blood. Subset in this sample: CD45RA+ positively selected. Every receptor here comes from a man between 18 and 29 years old in good health.

The chain recombines TRBV29-1 with TRBJ1-1, with D possibly being TRBD1 (5 bases). Germline CDR1 SQVTM, CDR2 ANQGSEA. The CDR3 runs to 14 residues. V was cut by 4 bases and J by 5 bases, with 17 bases left in between. Here the CDR3 DNA reads TGCAGCGTTGTTAACAGGCTAAGTATGACTGAAGCTTTCTTT. Its protein product is CSVVNRLSMTEAFF.

The rearrangement joins TRBV10-2 to TRBJ2-3; D remains ambiguous. Trimming pared 8 bases from V and 1 base from J, leaving 13 bases between. The germline CDR1 and CDR2 sequences are WSHSY and SAAADI. The length of the CDR3 is 14 residues. In DNA form, the CDR3 reads TGCGCCAGCGCCTTGGTGGTGGGCACAGATACGCAGTATTTT. Translation: CASALVVGTDTQYF.

A single count supports this clone. The CDR3 region has the DNA TGTGCCAGCTCGCCCAGACAGGGGTCTGGAAACACCATATATTTT. Translated: CASSPRQGSGNTIYF. The chain combines TRBV18 with TRBJ1-3; 8 positions match TRBD1. CDR3 length: 15 amino acids. V shed 6 bases, J shed 1 base, and the junction held 5 bases outside the gene matches. Germline CDR1 reads KGHSH; CDR2 reads LQKENI.

The gene calls are TRBV4-1 and TRBJ1-1; D not resolved. V was clipped by 6 bases and J by 0 bases, with 17 bases between them. The CDR3 has 16 amino acids. CDR1 and CDR2 from the germline V gene are MGHRA and YSYEKL. CDR3 sequence reads: CASSPMGVGLNTEAFF. DNA for the CDR3: TGCGCCAGCAGTCCCATGGGAGTCGGATTGAACACTGAAGCTTTCTTT.

CDR3 nucleotides: TGTGCCAGCAGCGGCCCGGGACTAGCGGGGACAGATACGCAGTATTTT. Translated, it gives CASSGPGLAGTDTQYF. The chain uses TRBV9 and TRBJ2-3, with TRBD2 identical over 13 bases. CDR3 length equals 16 residues. With 3 bases clipped from V and 3 bases from J, the junction kept 4 bases outside the gene matches. Looked up from germline, CDR1 is SGDLS and CDR2 is YYNGEE.

This clone was found once. The chain combines TRBV9 with TRBJ2-1; 10 bases agree with TRBD2. V shed 4 bases, J shed 0 bases, and the junction held 4 bases outside the gene matches. Germline CDR1 reads SGDLS; CDR2 reads YYNGEE. The CDR3 has 16 residues. CDR3 sequence (DNA): TGTGCCAGCAGCCCCTCTAGCGGGGGCTCCTACAATGAGCAGTTCTTC. As protein: CASSPSSGGSYNEQFF.

This chain uses TRBV5-1 with TRBJ2-7; no definite D call. This CDR3 has 15 amino acids. The V gene lost 3 bases and the J gene lost 7 bases, with 20 bases spanning the gap. Germline V lookup: CDR1 SGHRS, CDR2 YFSETQ. The CDR3 region has the DNA TGCGCCAGCAGCTCAAACACGTTATCCCTCGGGGAGCAGTACTTC. Protein: CASSSNTLSLGEQYF.

The chain recombines TRBV6-5 with TRBJ1-5; no clear D. This CDR3 region has 13 residues. V was trimmed by 6 bases and J by 5 bases, leaving 11 bases between them. Germline-derived CDR1 and CDR2 are MNHEY and SVGAGI. The CDR3 DNA is TGTGCCAGCAGCCTCCGCCGGGATCAGCCCCAGCATTTT. Amino acids: CASSLRRDQPQHF.